Below, 27 T cell receptor beta chains from the same sample are listed, as sequenced in a study of blood T cells in healthy people across ages. A sample-barcoded 5' primer and a J-beta primer mix were used in a second PCR of roughly 7 to 12 cycles. TCRdb itself ran the 5' RACE reads through MiXCR, one entry per CDR3 protein. The sample comprises 700,000 or so distinct CDR3 sequences, around 41% of which are singletons, and around 30% rests with the top ten. Sequenced: blood. The receptor source for this set is a man aged 80 or over in good health.

This rearrangement joins TRBV27 to TRBJ1-4, with a possible D match to TRBD1 (5 bases). The CDR3 spans 15 residues. Germline CDR1 and CDR2: MNHEY and SMNVEV (reference sequence). V lost 7 bases and J 3 bases, leaving 15 bases between the germline ends. The CDR3 sequence: CASTSGDQANEKLFF. CDR3 in DNA: TGTGCCAGCACTTCGGGGGACCAGGCTAATGAAAAACTGTTTTTT.

This chain uses TRBV14 with TRBJ2-7, with TRBD1 identical over 9 bases. Trimming cost V 2 bases and J 6 bases; bases outside gene matches: 8. This CDR3 region has 15 residues. The germline CDR1 and CDR2 sequences are SGHDN and FVKESK. Here the CDR3 reads CASSQTRDRASEQYF. The CDR3 nucleotides are TGTGCCAGCAGCCAAACCCGGGACAGGGCTTCCGAGCAGTACTTC.

This chain links TRBV5-8 with TRBJ2-7; TRBD2 agrees at 9 bases. The ends lost 1 base at V and 6 bases at J; junction bases unmatched: 8. The germline CDR1 and CDR2 sequences are SGHTS and YDEGEE. The CDR3 is 15 residues long. DNA for the CDR3: TGTGCCAGCAGCTTGTATCTAGCGGGAATGGGCGAGCAGTACTTC. This encodes CASSLYLAGMGEQYF. Variable domain in full (rest from reference TRBV5-8 and TRBJ2-7): EAGVTQSPTHLIKTRGQQATLRCSPISGHTSVYWYQQALGLGLQFLLWYDEGEERNRGNFPPRFSGRQFPNYSSELNVNALELEDSALYLCASSLYLAGMGEQYFGPGTRLTVT.

The genes are TRBV19 and TRBJ2-1; 8 bases are a match to TRBD2. Germline V gene data show CDR1 as LNHDA and CDR2 as SQIVND (reference sequence). The V and J ends lost 1 base and 6 bases, in that order; junction bases with no gene match: 8. CDR3 length equals 16 residues. CDR3 sequence reads: CASSIGRSGSFNEQFF. Written as DNA, the CDR3 is TGTGCCAGTAGTATAGGAAGAAGCGGGAGCTTCAATGAGCAGTTCTTC.

This sequence joins TRBV4-1 and TRBJ2-1; D not resolved. This CDR3 comprises 16 residues. CDR1 is MGHRA, CDR2 YSYEKL, per germline. Trimming cost V 4 bases and J 0 bases, with 13 bases left between them. DNA of the CDR3: TGCGCCAGCAGCCCCTGGGTGGCGGACTCCTACAATGAGCAGTTCTTC. Amino acid sequence: CASSPWVADSYNEQFF.

In its sample, this clonotype is medium-sized (0.01 to 0.1%). The chain recombines TRBV7-2 with TRBJ2-5; D gene unclear. V was shortened by 5 bases and J by 1 base, with 11 bases between the two germline ends. The CDR3 contains 14 residues. Germline-derived CDR1 and CDR2 are SGHTA and FQGNSA. The CDR3 bases are TGTGCCAGCAGCGTAAGGGAATTCCAAGAGACCCAGTACTTC. Translation: CASSVREFQETQYF. The full variable domain, rest sourced from reference TRBV7-2 and TRBJ2-5, is GAGVSQSPSNKVTEKGKDVELRCDPISGHTALYWYRQSLGQGLEFLIYFQGNSAPDKSGLPSDRFSAERTGGSVSTLTIQRTQQEDSAVYLCASSVREFQETQYFGPGTRLLVL.

V and J are TRBV20-1 and TRBJ2-4; 7 bases agree with TRBD2. The V gene end was trimmed by 1 base and the J gene end by 6 bases; junction bases not matched to a gene: 0. The CDR3 spans 12 residues. Germline V CDR1 and CDR2: DFQATT, SNEGSKA (reference sequence). CDR3 bases: TGCAGTGCTAGAGGGGGGGGAAACATTCAGTACTTC. Protein: CSARGGGNIQYF.

The chain carries TRBV10-1 and TRBJ1-2, with 7 bases fitting TRBD1. The CDR3 contains 16 residues. The germline V gene encodes CDR1 WNHNN and CDR2 SYGVQD (reference sequence). J was trimmed by 5 bases and V by 2 bases; bases with no gene match: 11. The CDR3 nucleotides are TGCGCCAGCAGTGAGCCGGAACAGGGGAGCCCGTATGGCTACACCTTC. It specifies CASSEPEQGSPYGYTF.

The rearrangement uses TRBV7-7 and TRBJ2-1, with unresolved D. Per the germline V gene, CDR1 is SSHAT and CDR2 is FNYEAQ (reference sequence). Trimming pared 5 bases from V and 8 bases from J, leaving 10 bases between. The CDR3 is made up of 12 amino acids. The CDR3 DNA is TGTGCCAGCAGCCCCTCTGGGGATGAGCAGTTCTTC. Its protein product is CASSPSGDEQFF.

The CDR3 DNA follows: TGTGCCAGCCGTACTCCAGGGGGAGGCGAAAAACTGTTTTTT. Translating it yields CASRTPGGGEKLFF. V is TRBV7-2 and J is TRBJ1-4, with 7 bases fitting TRBD1. There are 14 residues in the CDR3. J was trimmed by 8 bases and V by 8 bases; bases with no gene match: 11. Germline V gene sequence: CDR1 SGHTA, CDR2 FQGNSA.

The V and J genes are TRBV25-1 and TRBJ2-5; TRBD1 matches 8 bases. From germline, CDR1 is MGHDK and CDR2 SYGVNS. The CDR3 covers 17 residues. With V trimmed by 4 bases and J by 3 bases, 13 bases remained unmatched. Written as DNA, the CDR3 is TGTGCCAGCAGTGCCCAGGGGCGGACAGGGAAAGAAGAGACCCAGTACTTC. Translation: CASSAQGRTGKEETQYF.

This clonotype has more than one count but fewer than ten. The J gene is TRBJ2-1, the V gene TRBV29-1; D is possibly TRBD2 (6 bases). The end of the DNA aligns better with TRBJ2-7, so the J call may be wrong. There are 13 residues in the CDR3. The V gene's germline CDR1 is SQVTM and CDR2 ANQGSEA. CDR3 nucleotide sequence: TGCAGCGTTGCATGGACTAATTACAATGAGCAGTACTTC. This gives the protein CSVAWTNYNEQYF.

To note about this clonotype: The junction departs from germline at one end; a sequencing error may be responsible. V and J are TRBV7-9 and TRBJ2-1, with 11 bases fitting TRBD2. The CDR3 sequence is 17 residues long. From germline, CDR1 is SEHNR and CDR2 FQNEAQ (reference sequence). CDR3 amino acids: CASSLAPGTSGYKEQFF. The CDR3 DNA follows: TGTGCCAGCAGCTTAGCTCCCGGGACTAGCGGTTACAAAGAGCAGTTCTTC.

The chain has TRBV20-1 and TRBJ1-1, with a possible D match to TRBD1 (5 bases). V lost 0 bases and J 5 bases, leaving 10 bases between the germline ends. This CDR3 comprises 13 residues. Germline V lookup: CDR1 DFQATT, CDR2 SNEGSKA (reference sequence). The CDR3: CSARDQGGTEAFF. The CDR3 DNA reads as TGCAGTGCTAGAGACCAGGGTGGTACTGAAGCTTTCTTT.

This clonotype was picked up a small number of times. The chain has TRBV11-2 and TRBJ2-1; D ambiguous. Germline V gene lookup returns CDR1 SGHAT and CDR2 FQNNGV. The CDR3 totals 19 residues. Trimming stripped 0 bases from V and 0 bases from J, with 18 bases between. CDR3 DNA sequence: TGTGCCAGCAGCTTAGATCAATATCCACAGTCCTCCTCCTACAATGAGCAGTTCTTC. This translates into CASSLDQYPQSSSYNEQFF.

J is TRBJ1-6 and V is TRBV11-2; TRBD1 matches 7 bases. V was clipped by 6 bases and J by 7 bases; unmatched bases: 6. The CDR3 is 14 residues long. In germline, CDR1 is SGHAT, CDR2 FQNNGV. CDR3 DNA sequence: TGTGCCAGCAGTTTTAGGACAGGAAATTCACCCCTCCACTTT. This sequence encodes CASSFRTGNSPLHF.

With respect to this clonotype: A much larger clone lies one base from this, so it may be a read error. V gene TRBV29-1 combines with J gene TRBJ2-7, with TRBD1 matching 7 bases. V lost 6 bases, J lost 1 base, and 9 bases stayed unmatched. The V gene's germline CDR1 is SQVTM and CDR2 ANQGSEA. This CDR3 is built from 14 residues. CDR3 residues: CSVLRQGKSYEQYF. CDR3 sequence (DNA): TGCAGCGTCCTCAGACAGGGAAAATCCTACGAGCAGTACTTC.

This chain links TRBV24-1 with TRBJ2-3; D unresolved. The ends were cut back, 4 bases at V and 0 bases at J, with 16 bases in the middle. CDR1 and CDR2 (germline): KGHDR, SFDVKD. This CDR3 contains 17 residues. The CDR3 protein is CATSENGIDPSTDTQYF. In nucleotides, the CDR3 is TGTGCCACCAGTGAGAATGGCATTGATCCTAGCACAGATACGCAGTATTTT.

The chain is built from TRBV2 and TRBJ2-4, with D maybe TRBD1 (5 bases). The CDR3 has 19 residues. Germline V gene sequence: CDR1 SNHLY, CDR2 FYNNEI. Between the trimmed V and J ends, which lost 4 bases and 0 bases, there was a span of 22 bases. In DNA, the CDR3 is TGTGCCAGCAGTGGGGGCTGGCCACTATTTGATATAGCCAAAAACATTCAGTACTTC. It codes for CASSGGWPLFDIAKNIQYF.

This clonotype showed up many times. V is TRBV21-1 and J is TRBJ2-7. TRBV21-1 corresponds to a pseudogene. The CDR3 is 15 amino acids. The chain's CDR3 is CASSKVGDSSYEQYF. The CDR3 coding sequence is TGTGCCAGCAGCAAAGTCGGGGATAGCTCCTACGAGCAGTACTTC.

This clonotype was counted a few times. CDR3 amino acids: CSAIGQGLRDTQYF. The DNA for the CDR3 is TGCAGTGCTATCGGGCAGGGGTTAAGAGATACGCAGTATTTT. This chain connects TRBV20-1 to TRBJ2-3; TRBD1 is a possible D gene (6 bases). The CDR3 totals 14 residues. V was pared by 4 bases and J by 5 bases, with 16 bases between. CDR1 and CDR2 (germline): DFQATT, SNEGSKA (reference sequence).

This clonotype was observed a handful of times. The genes are TRBV30 and TRBJ2-5; TRBD2 matches at 8 bases. Germline V gives CDR1 GTSNPN, CDR2 SVGIG (reference sequence). This CDR3 is built from 15 residues. Losses at the gene ends were 5 bases for V and 5 bases for J; bases not matched to a gene: 13. CDR3 in DNA: TGTGCCTGGTTTAATCGGGCCCCGGGGGGGGAGACCCAGTACTTC. Encoded protein: CAWFNRAPGGETQYF.

This clonotype was counted many times. The chain joins TRBV5-1 to TRBJ1-2, with a weak D call TRBD1 (5 bases). CDR3 length equals 13 residues. CDR1 and CDR2 (germline): SGHRS, YFSETQ. V was trimmed by 3 bases and J by 7 bases, leaving 13 bases between them. The chain's CDR3 is CASSSPGGGGYTF. The CDR3 DNA reads as TGCGCCAGCAGCTCCCCCGGTGGGGGTGGCTACACCTTC.

DNA for the CDR3: TGCGCCAGCAGTTGGACGGAACCTAGCACAGATACGCAGTATTTT. Residues: CASSWTEPSTDTQYF. The chain employs TRBV5-1 and TRBJ2-3; D gene uncertain. The germline gives CDR1 SGHRS, CDR2 YFSETQ. This CDR3 has 15 amino acids. V was shortened by 5 bases and J by 0 bases, with 13 bases between the two germline ends.

The V call is TRBV7-9, the J call TRBJ2-7, with D unresolved. The DNA end is more similar to TRBJ2-4, so the J call may be wrong. Germline CDR1 reads SEHNR; CDR2 reads FQNEAQ (reference sequence). This CDR3 is 14 amino acids long. The chain's CDR3 is CASSPPGSQNIQYF. The CDR3, as DNA: TGTGCCAGCAGCCCTCCCGGATCCCAAAACATTCAGTACTTC.

The V call is TRBV30, the J call TRBJ2-7; possibly TRBD2 for D (7 bases). V was cut by 2 bases and J by 10 bases, with 21 bases left in between. Germline assignment: CDR1 GTSNPN and CDR2 SVGIG (reference sequence). The CDR3 is 14 amino acids. The DNA for the CDR3 is TGTGCCTGGAGTCGGGGGGCCTCAGTAGCGGCCCAGTACTTC. It translates to CAWSRGASVAAQYF.

Worth noting for this clonotype: At one boundary the junction diverges from the germline segment, which might be a read error. J is TRBJ1-2 and V is TRBV3-1; D perhaps matches TRBD1 (6 bases). This CDR3 comprises 13 residues. Germline assignment: CDR1 LGHDT and CDR2 YNNKEL (reference sequence). CDR3 in amino acids: CASSAGANYGHTF. CDR3 DNA: TGTGCCAGCAGCGCAGGGGCTAACTATGGCCACACCTTC.